These 29 T cell receptor beta chains were all obtained from the same sample, sequenced in a study of identical twins. MiXCR, applied by TCRdb to the 5' RACE reads, yields one record per CDR3 protein. The profile shows roughly 480,000 distinct CDR3 sequences, less than 25% of them singletons. Another study also made use of these data, one on T cells expressing NK-cell markers.

Sequencing input: CD4+ T cells sorted from blood. These receptors all come from a woman aged 18-29 years in good health.

This clonotype was counted a few times. The chain recombines TRBV20-1 with TRBJ2-3; 8 bases are a match to TRBD2. CDR3 length: 16 amino acids. The germline CDR1 and CDR2 sequences are DFQATT and SNEGSKA (reference sequence). The ends lost 2 bases at V and 3 bases at J; junction bases unmatched: 10. Here the CDR3 reads CSARFRHPGGTDTQYF. CDR3 coding DNA: TGCAGTGCTAGATTCCGGCACCCGGGGGGGACAGATACGCAGTATTTT.

J is TRBJ2-3 and V is TRBV4-3; D unresolved. This CDR3 is 13 amino acids long. Germline CDR1 and CDR2: LGHNA and YSLEER. With 4 bases removed from V and 5 bases from J, the gap between germline ends came to 10 bases. CDR3 sequence reads: CASSPRKGDTQYF. CDR3 bases: TGCGCCAGCAGCCCCCGAAAGGGAGATACGCAGTATTTT.

For the CDR3, the DNA is TGTGCCAGCAACCTCTTACAGGGGCCCGGGGAGCTGTTTTTT. It yields the protein CASNLLQGPGELFF. The chain employs TRBV27 and TRBJ2-2; 7 bases are shared with TRBD1. This CDR3 spans 14 amino acids. The V gene end was trimmed by 7 bases and the J gene end by 6 bases; junction bases not matched to a gene: 8. CDR1 and CDR2 from the germline V gene are MNHEY and SMNVEV (reference sequence).

The chain has TRBV12-3 or TRBV12-4 and TRBJ2-2; the match to TRBD2 covers 9 bases. The CDR3 spans 18 residues. Trimming removed 3 bases from V and 3 bases from J; junction bases left unmatched: 11. The CDR3 DNA is TGTGCCAGCAGTTTGAAGGGCGGGAGCGGGGGGTACACCGGGGAGCTGTTTTTT. As protein: CASSLKGGSGGYTGELFF.

This clonotype was picked up many times. The genes are TRBV7-9 and TRBJ2-1, with 7 bases identical to TRBD2. Germline assignment: CDR1 SEHNR and CDR2 FQNEAQ (reference sequence). The CDR3 has 15 amino acids. V lost 3 bases, J lost 9 bases, and 11 bases stayed unmatched. CDR3 region: CASSLMAGVSREQFF. The CDR3, as DNA: TGTGCCAGCAGCTTGATGGCGGGAGTTTCTCGTGAGCAGTTCTTC.

V usage is TRBV3-1 and J usage is TRBJ2-1, with D perhaps being TRBD1 or TRBD2 (7 bases each). V lost 4 bases and J 10 bases, leaving 20 bases between the germline ends. From germline, CDR1 is LGHDT and CDR2 YNNKEL (reference sequence). CDR3 size: 15 residues. CDR3 in DNA: TGTGCCAGCAGCCTTCAGGGGGGGGCCACGCGCGAGCAGTTCTTC. Protein sequence: CASSLQGGATREQFF.

The chain carries TRBV20-1 and TRBJ2-1; TRBD2 is a possible D gene (6 bases). The CDR3 runs to 11 residues. Germline loops: CDR1 DFQATT, CDR2 SNEGSKA (reference sequence). DNA of the CDR3: TGCAGGGTCCAAGCAGGGAGGGAGCAGTTCTTC. Translated: CRVQAGREQFF.

The V and J genes are TRBV7-2 and TRBJ2-6; D is uncertain. The germline CDR1 and CDR2 sequences are SGHTA and FQGNSA. The CDR3 has 13 amino acids. V lost 8 bases and J lost 4, with 9 bases in between. CDR3 bases: TGTGCCAGCTGGGTGCGGGGGGCCAACGTCCTGACTTTC. It encodes CASWVRGANVLTF. The whole variable domain, filled in from reference TRBV7-2 and TRBJ2-6, reads GAGVSQSPSNKVTEKGKDVELRCDPISGHTALYWYRQSLGQGLEFLIYFQGNSAPDKSGLPSDRFSAERTGGSVSTLTIQRTQQEDSAVYLCASWVRGANVLTFGAGSRLTVL.

This clonotype came up a few times. The chain recombines TRBV9 with TRBJ2-5; the D is unclear. Germline V gene data show CDR1 as SGDLS and CDR2 as YYNGEE. The CDR3 is 13 residues long. Trimming took 0 bases from V and 7 from J, leaving 10 bases between them. The CDR3 spells CASSVAERGTQYF. CDR3 nucleotide sequence: TGTGCCAGCAGCGTAGCCGAGAGAGGGACCCAGTACTTC.

This clonotype was recorded a few times. This sequence joins TRBV12-3 or TRBV12-4 and TRBJ2-7; 8 nucleotides match TRBD1. This CDR3 is 14 amino acids long. V dropped 6 bases and J dropped 7; count of bases not matched to a gene: 11. CDR3 coding DNA: TGTGCCAGCAGACAGACAGGGGATAGGGGTGAGCAGTACTTC. Its protein product is CASRQTGDRGEQYF.

This clonotype turned up a few times. The chain recombines TRBV12-3 or TRBV12-4 with TRBJ1-2, with 8 bases matching TRBD1. The CDR3 covers 17 residues. J was trimmed by 5 bases and V by 7 bases; bases with no gene match: 18. CDR3 nucleotides: TGTGCCAGCATCGACGGGACAGGTCCCCGGATAGATTATGGCTACACCTTC. Amino acid sequence: CASIDGTGPRIDYGYTF.

This rearrangement joins TRBV29-1 to TRBJ1-4; D is undetermined. Germline-derived CDR1 and CDR2 are SQVTM and ANQGSEA. V was shortened by 3 bases and J by 12 bases, with 17 bases between the two germline ends. This CDR3 has 13 amino acids. CDR3 sequence reads: CSVEGGQEEQLFF. Written as DNA, the CDR3 is TGCAGCGTTGAGGGAGGGCAGGAGGAACAACTGTTTTTT.

CDR3: CASSQVSSGGYQETQYF. The DNA of the CDR3 is TGTGCCAGCAGCCAAGTTTCTAGCGGGGGTTACCAAGAGACCCAGTACTTC. This chain connects TRBV3-1 to TRBJ2-5, with 10 bases aligning to TRBD2. Germline V gene sequence: CDR1 LGHDT, CDR2 YNNKEL (reference sequence). V gave up 1 base and J gave up 0 bases; unmatched junction bases: 5. The CDR3 runs to 17 residues.

This clonotype was detected a few times. The chain carries TRBV7-2 and TRBJ2-1; 7 nucleotides match TRBD1. The V gene's germline CDR1 is SGHTA and CDR2 FQGNSA. The trim removed 5 bases at V and 6 bases at J, leaving 7 bases unmatched. This CDR3 region has 14 residues. The CDR3: CASSPVRQGNEQFF. The CDR3 DNA sequence: TGTGCCAGCAGCCCCGTTAGACAGGGCAATGAGCAGTTCTTC.

This clonotype was seen a handful of times. CDR3 DNA sequence: TGTGCCAGCAGCTTACGGCCCAGTAGCTCGACAGGGTTGTTGCGCGGGGAGCTGTTTTTT. Its protein is CASSLRPSSSTGLLRGELFF. J is TRBJ2-2 and V is TRBV11-2; 7 positions agree with TRBD1. CDR3 length equals 20 residues. V was pared by 2 bases and J by 7 bases, with 22 bases of the junction left unmatched. Germline CDR1 SGHAT, CDR2 FQNNGV. Variable domain in full (rest from reference TRBV11-2 and TRBJ2-2): EAGVAQSPRYKIIEKRQSVAFWCNPISGHATLYWYQQILGQGPKLLIQFQNNGVVDDSQLPKDRFSAERLKGVDSTLKIQPAKLEDSAVYLCASSLRPSSSTGLLRGELFFGEGSRLTVL.

This clonotype was picked up one time. J is TRBJ1-6 and V is TRBV3-1, with D unclear. CDR3 length equals 14 residues. V dropped 6 bases and J dropped 7 bases, with 13 bases sitting between them. Per germline, CDR1 LGHDT and CDR2 YNNKEL (reference sequence). The CDR3 DNA reads TGTGCCAGCAGTTCCGTTGGGGTGAATTCACCCCTCCACTTT. Protein sequence: CASSSVGVNSPLHF.

The rearrangement links TRBV2 to TRBJ2-7, with D tentatively TRBD1 (6 bases). This CDR3 is built from 14 residues. Trimming shortened V by 6 bases and J by 0 bases, and 12 bases separated the two germline ends. Germline loops: CDR1 SNHLY, CDR2 FYNNEI. This CDR3 is CASRSTGSSYEQYF. The DNA of the CDR3 is TGTGCCAGCAGATCAACAGGGAGCTCCTACGAGCAGTACTTC.

V is TRBV6-2 or TRBV6-3 and J is TRBJ2-1; D is undetermined. The CDR3 runs to 13 residues. V lost 8 bases, J lost 8 bases, and 16 bases lay in between. Germline CDR1 MNHEY, CDR2 SVGEGT. CDR3 loop: CASATRWADEQFF. As DNA, the CDR3 is TGTGCCAGCGCCACCAGGTGGGCCGATGAGCAGTTCTTC.

This clonotype was counted between two and nine times. The DNA of the CDR3 is TGTGCCAGCAGAGAACTCCCCACAGATACGCAGTATTTT. Translation gives CASRELPTDTQYF. The chain employs TRBV25-1 and TRBJ2-3; no clear D. CDR1 MGHDK and CDR2 SYGVNS come from the germline V gene. Trimming took off 6 bases at V and 2 bases at J, with 9 bases between the two ends. The CDR3 consists of 13 residues.

The rearrangement joins TRBV5-1 to TRBJ2-3, with 9 positions matching TRBD1. Looked up from germline, CDR1 is SGHRS and CDR2 is YFSETQ. V lost 3 bases to trimming and J lost 5 bases; unmatched junction nucleotides: 4. The CDR3 has 14 amino acids. The CDR3 DNA is TGCGCCAGCAGCTCAAACAGGGGGCAAGATACGCAGTATTTT. It encodes CASSSNRGQDTQYF.

This clonotype occurred a few times. This chain uses TRBV20-1 with TRBJ1-2; D is ambiguous. V shed 3 bases and J shed 0 bases, with 8 bases lying between them. CDR1 is DFQATT, CDR2 SNEGSKA, per germline (reference sequence). The CDR3 is 13 amino acids. CDR3 in amino acids: CSASPETNYGYTF. DNA for the CDR3: TGCAGTGCTAGTCCGGAGACTAACTATGGCTACACCTTC.

The chain has TRBV20-1 and TRBJ1-4, with 7 positions matching TRBD1. The germline V gene has CDR1 DFQATT and CDR2 SNEGSKA (reference sequence). The CDR3 spans 15 residues. V shed 0 bases, J shed 8 bases, and the junction held 9 bases outside the gene matches. CDR3 protein: CSARDEQGRGEKLFF. DNA of the CDR3: TGCAGTGCTAGAGATGAACAGGGGCGCGGGGAAAAACTGTTTTTT.

The rearrangement links TRBV29-1 to TRBJ2-1; 10 bases are a match to TRBD2. Per germline, CDR1 SQVTM and CDR2 ANQGSEA. The CDR3 consists of 10 residues. Trimming cost V 8 bases and J 13 bases; bases outside gene matches: 5. The CDR3 bases are TGCAGCCTCCTAGCGGGAGCTCAGTTCTTC. Amino acids: CSLLAGAQFF.

This clonotype was observed at least ten times. J is TRBJ1-2 and V is TRBV12-3 or TRBV12-4, with D perhaps matching TRBD1 (5 bases). The CDR3 has 16 amino acids. V shed 5 bases and J shed 1 base, with 17 bases lying between them. In nucleotides, the CDR3 is TGTGCCAGCAGTAGACAGTCGGGTACTTTTAACTATGGCTACACCTTC. This gives the protein CASSRQSGTFNYGYTF.

The genes are TRBV30 and TRBJ1-1, with D uncertain. Germline CDR1 GTSNPN, CDR2 SVGIG (reference sequence). The length of the CDR3 is 13 residues. Trimming shortened V by 1 base and J by 3 bases, and 9 bases separated the two germline ends. The CDR3, as DNA: TGTGCCTGGAGTGGATCCGGAGACACTGAAGCTTTCTTT. It codes for CAWSGSGDTEAFF.

The chain recombines TRBV20-1 with TRBJ2-5; 7 bases align to TRBD2. Per germline, CDR1 DFQATT and CDR2 SNEGSKA (reference sequence). The CDR3 contains 12 residues. V shed 3 bases, J shed 5 bases, and the junction held 3 bases outside the gene matches. The CDR3, as DNA: TGCAGTGCTAGTGGGGAGGGGGAGACCCAGTACTTC. It encodes CSASGEGETQYF.

The chain employs TRBV9 and TRBJ2-7; D ambiguous. Germline V gene sequence: CDR1 SGDLS, CDR2 YYNGEE. The germline V and J ends were trimmed by 0 bases and 3 bases, with 7 bases remaining between them. The CDR3 has 13 amino acids. This CDR3 is CASSVESGYEQYF. The CDR3, as DNA: TGTGCCAGCAGCGTAGAGTCCGGCTACGAGCAGTACTTC. The entire variable domain, with the rest obtained from reference TRBV9 and TRBJ2-7, is as follows: DSGVTQTPKHLITATGQRVTLRCSPRSGDLSVYWYQQSLDQGLQFLIQYYNGEERAKGNILERFSAQQFPDLHSELNLSSLELGDSALYFCASSVESGYEQYFGPGTRLTVT.

This clonotype was recorded a few times. V usage is TRBV7-2 and J usage is TRBJ1-2; 8 positions agree with TRBD1. Germline loops: CDR1 SGHTA, CDR2 FQGNSA. The V segment lost 5 bases and the J segment 6 bases; nucleotides outside the gene matches: 5. This CDR3 has 13 amino acids. The CDR3 here is CASSIRQGHGYTF. Here the CDR3 DNA reads TGTGCCAGCAGCATACGACAGGGGCATGGCTACACCTTC. The full variable domain, its missing parts supplied by reference TRBV7-2 and TRBJ1-2, is GAGVSQSPSNKVTEKGKDVELRCDPISGHTALYWYRQSLGQGLEFLIYFQGNSAPDKSGLPSDRFSAERTGGSVSTLTIQRTQQEDSAVYLCASSIRQGHGYTFGSGTRLTVV.

This clonotype was recorded a few times. The chain links TRBV12-3 or TRBV12-4 to TRBJ1-1; D unclear. The CDR3 loop spans 13 amino acids. V was shortened by 5 bases and J by 3 bases, with 10 bases between the two germline ends. The chain's CDR3 is CASSPPGYTEAFF. CDR3 DNA: TGTGCCAGCAGTCCCCCCGGGTACACTGAAGCTTTCTTT.